This TCR beta chain was captured by sequencing in a study of blood T cell dynamics during melanoma immunotherapy. Study-wide context: First-line therapy was either pembrolizumab or nivolumab with ipilimumab for metastatic melanoma.

Only in-frame clones appear in the TCRdb table, and some are missing; sequencing was by immunoSEQ multiplex PCR. The sample has about 19,000 clones, nearly 90% seen once. The ends were cut back, 6 bases at V and 5 bases at J, with 19 bases in the middle. CDR1 and CDR2 (germline): SGHTA, FQGNSA. CDR3 length equals 15 residues. The time point is: week 3, after first cycle of checkpoint inhibitor. Blood was drawn before treatment and at week 3 after checkpoint blockade. Response was assessed by RECIST 1.1 at 12 weeks, except a couple of rapid progressors. The V and J genes are TRBV7-2 and TRBJ1-2, with a weak D call TRBD1 (5 bases). This material consisted of blood, taken from a patient treated with checkpoint blockade. This clonotype was obtained from a human donor with melanoma. The CDR3 nucleotides read TGTGCCAGCAGGGCTATGCCGGGGGACCATTATGGCTACACCTTC. Translated: CASRAMPGDHYGYTF.